The present TCR beta chain was sequenced within a study of cytomegalovirus exposure and HLA in healthy donors. Vbeta (60) and Jbeta (13) primers were used in the PCR. Sequencing was performed with immunoSEQ multiplex PCR; in TCRdb, only in-frame clones are kept and a portion is missing. With about 160,000 clones in the sample, the ten largest clones hold roughly 2%. Germline lookup yields CDR1 SQVTM and CDR2 ANQGSEA. This CDR3 spans 14 amino acids. V dropped 6 bases and J dropped 5 bases, with 19 bases sitting between them. The chain carries TRBV29-1 and TRBJ1-1; D ambiguous. Sequencing input: PBMCs. The origin of this receptor is a man aged 25 to 40 in good health and CMV-seronegative. DNA for the CDR3: TGCAGCGTCAACGGCCGGGTCAGTTTAACTGAAGCTTTCTTT. This codes for CSVNGRVSLTEAFF.